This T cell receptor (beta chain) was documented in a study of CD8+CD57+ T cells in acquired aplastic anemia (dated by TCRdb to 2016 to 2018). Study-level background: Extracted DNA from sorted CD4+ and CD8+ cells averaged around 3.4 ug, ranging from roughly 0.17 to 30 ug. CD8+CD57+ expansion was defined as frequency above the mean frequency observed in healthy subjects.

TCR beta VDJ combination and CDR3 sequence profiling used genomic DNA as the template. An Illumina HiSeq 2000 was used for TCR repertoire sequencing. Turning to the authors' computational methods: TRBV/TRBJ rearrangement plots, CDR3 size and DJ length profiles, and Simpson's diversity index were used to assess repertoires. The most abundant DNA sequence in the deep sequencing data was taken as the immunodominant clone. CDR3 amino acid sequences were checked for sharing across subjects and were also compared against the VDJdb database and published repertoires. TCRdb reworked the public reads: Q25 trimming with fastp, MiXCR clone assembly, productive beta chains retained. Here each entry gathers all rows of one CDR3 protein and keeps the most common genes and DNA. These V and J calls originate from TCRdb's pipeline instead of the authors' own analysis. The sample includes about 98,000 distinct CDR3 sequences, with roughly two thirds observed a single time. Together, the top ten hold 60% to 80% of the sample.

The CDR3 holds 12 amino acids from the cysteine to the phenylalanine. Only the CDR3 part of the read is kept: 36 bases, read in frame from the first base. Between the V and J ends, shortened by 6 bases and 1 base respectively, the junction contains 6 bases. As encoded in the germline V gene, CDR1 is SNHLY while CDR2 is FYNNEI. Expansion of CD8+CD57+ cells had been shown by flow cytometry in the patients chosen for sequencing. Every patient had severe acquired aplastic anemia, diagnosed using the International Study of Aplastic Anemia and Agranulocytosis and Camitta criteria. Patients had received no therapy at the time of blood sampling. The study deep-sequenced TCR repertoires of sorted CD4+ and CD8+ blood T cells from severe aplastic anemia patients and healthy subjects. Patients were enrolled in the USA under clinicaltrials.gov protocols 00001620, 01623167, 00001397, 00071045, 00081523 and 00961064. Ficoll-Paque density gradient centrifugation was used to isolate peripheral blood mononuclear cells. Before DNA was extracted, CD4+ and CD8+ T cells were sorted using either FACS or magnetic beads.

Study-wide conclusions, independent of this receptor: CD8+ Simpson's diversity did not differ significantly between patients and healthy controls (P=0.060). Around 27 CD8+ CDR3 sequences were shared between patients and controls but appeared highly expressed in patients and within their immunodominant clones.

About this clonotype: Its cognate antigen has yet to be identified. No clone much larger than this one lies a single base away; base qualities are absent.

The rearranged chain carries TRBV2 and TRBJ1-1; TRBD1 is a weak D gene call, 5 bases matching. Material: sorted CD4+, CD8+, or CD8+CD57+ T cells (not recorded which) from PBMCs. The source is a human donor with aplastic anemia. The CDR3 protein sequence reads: CASRRGNTEAFF. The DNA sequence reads TGTGCCAGCAGAAGGGGGAACACTGAAGCTTTCTTT.